One sample yielded the 26 T cell receptor beta chains listed below, sequenced in a study of blood T cell repertoires in COVID-19. Data came from immunoSEQ multiplex PCR; TCRdb stores just in-frame clones and leaves some out. The data hold 180,000 or so clones, with roughly 84% observed a single time. The sequenced material came from peripheral blood. Source of these receptors: a woman aged 80 or over with acute or convalescent COVID-19.

The V and J genes are TRBV5-4 and TRBJ2-5, with 11 positions matching TRBD2. This CDR3 region has 15 residues. Germline V gives CDR1 SGHNT, CDR2 YYREEE (reference sequence). Trimming cost V 2 bases and J 5 bases; bases outside gene matches: 5. CDR3 loop: CASSFSGGADETQYF. DNA for the CDR3: TGTGCCAGCAGCTTTAGCGGGGGGGCAGATGAGACCCAGTACTTC. Full variable domain (rest looked up from reference TRBV5-4 and TRBJ2-5): ETGVTQSPTHLIKTRGQQVTLRCSSQSGHNTVSWYQQALGQGPQFIFQYYREEENGRGNFPPRFSGLQFPNYSSELNVNALELDDSALYLCASSFSGGADETQYFGPGTRLLVL.

The CDR3 here is CASSIETPNYGYTF. In DNA form, the CDR3 reads TGTGCCAGTAGTATAGAGACACCTAACTATGGCTACACCTTC. The chain employs TRBV19 and TRBJ1-2, with unresolved D. V lost 0 bases and J lost 0, with 5 bases in between. The CDR3 covers 14 residues. Germline V lookup: CDR1 LNHDA, CDR2 SQIVND (reference sequence).

The V gene is TRBV9, the J gene TRBJ1-2; D gene unclear. Germline assignment: CDR1 SGDLS and CDR2 YYNGEE. Trimming removed 2 bases at V and 8 bases at J, with 13 bases between. This CDR3 spans 13 amino acids. CDR3 sequence (DNA): TGTGCCAGCAGCGTGCGGATCTCGGGAGGCTACACCTTC. Translating gives CASSVRISGGYTF.

This chain connects TRBV19 to TRBJ2-5; 8 bases fit TRBD1. V gave up 1 base and J gave up 4 bases; unmatched junction bases: 8. CDR1 and CDR2 from the germline V gene are LNHDA and SQIVND (reference sequence). The CDR3 sequence is 16 residues long. CDR3 in amino acids: CASSIVGQGWGETQYF. CDR3 DNA: TGTGCCAGTAGTATAGTAGGACAGGGCTGGGGAGAGACCCAGTACTTC.

The chain recombines TRBV7-6 with TRBJ2-3; 11 bases match TRBD2. This CDR3 comprises 16 residues. Trimming cost V 1 base and J 5 bases; bases outside gene matches: 5. Germline assignment: CDR1 SGHVS and CDR2 FNYEAQ. The CDR3: CASSLGIAGGRDTQYF. DNA for the CDR3: TGTGCCAGCAGCTTAGGGATAGCGGGGGGGCGAGATACGCAGTATTTT.

Notes on this clone: The sample contains more than one DNA sequence encoding this CDR3. This chain connects TRBV7-2 to TRBJ1-5, with TRBD1 identical over 8 bases. CDR1 is SGHTA and CDR2 is FQGNSA in the germline V gene. This CDR3 comprises 13 residues. The junction had 5 bases not matched to a gene; V was cut back by 6 bases and J by 7 bases. The chain's CDR3 is CASSSGGGQPQHF. The CDR3 coding sequence is TGTGCCAGCAGTTCAGGGGGCGGGCAGCCCCAGCATTTT. Based on the CDR3 plus reference TRBV7-2 and TRBJ1-5, the full variable domain is GAGVSQSPSNKVTEKGKDVELRCDPISGHTALYWYRQSLGQGLEFLIYFQGNSAPDKSGLPSDRFSAERTGGSVSTLTIQRTQQEDSAVYLCASSSGGGQPQHFGDGTRLSIL.

For the CDR3, the DNA is TGTGCCAGCAGCTTACTAACTAGCGGGGGCCTGGGGGAGACCCAGTACTTC. This sequence encodes CASSLLTSGGLGETQYF. The chain carries TRBV7-2 and TRBJ2-5; TRBD2 matches 11 bases. This CDR3 is 17 amino acids long. V trimming: 2 bases; J trimming: 5 bases; junction bases outside the gene matches: 10. Germline values: CDR1 SGHTA, CDR2 FQGNSA.

This clone was observed once. This chain uses TRBV3-1 (or the pseudogene TRBV3-2) with TRBJ2-2, with 12 bases identical to TRBD2. This CDR3 contains 15 residues. The germline gives CDR1 LGHDT, CDR2 YNNKEL (reference sequence). V gave up 4 bases and J gave up 7 bases; unmatched junction bases: 4. The chain's CDR3 is CASSPSGRAVGELFF. The CDR3 coding sequence is TGTGCCAGCAGCCCTAGCGGGAGGGCGGTCGGGGAGCTGTTTTTT.

The V gene is TRBV7-8, the J gene TRBJ2-7; D gene unclear. Trimming took off 4 bases at V and 4 bases at J, with 8 bases between the two ends. This CDR3 is 12 amino acids long. The germline gives CDR1 SGHVS, CDR2 FQNEAQ. This CDR3 reads CASSYTFYEQYF. The CDR3 bases are TGTGCCAGCAGCTACACCTTTTACGAGCAGTACTTC.

This clone was observed a single time. V and J are TRBV6-5 and TRBJ2-7; D not certain. The CDR3 spans 13 residues. Between the trimmed V and J ends, which lost 11 bases and 6 bases, there was a span of 20 bases. Germline assignment: CDR1 MNHEY and CDR2 SVGAGI. The CDR3 DNA reads TGTGCCTCTGCCCCCGAGTTGCGGCGCGAGCAGTACTTC. This sequence encodes CASAPELRREQYF.

A single count supports this clone. The rearrangement links TRBV2 to TRBJ1-6; 7 bases are a match to TRBD1. This CDR3 is 15 amino acids long. The germline V gene has CDR1 SNHLY and CDR2 FYNNEI. Germline trimming cut 3 bases from V and 3 bases from J; bases unmatched to any gene: 2. CDR3 sequence reads: CASSEGQNYNSPLHF. CDR3 nucleotide sequence: TGTGCCAGCAGTGAGGGACAGAACTATAATTCACCCCTCCACTTT.

The chain couples TRBV19 to TRBJ2-6; D is perhaps TRBD2 (5 bases). The CDR3 length is 15 residues. CDR1 and CDR2 from the germline V gene are LNHDA and SQIVND (reference sequence). With 2 bases removed from V and 4 bases from J, the gap between germline ends came to 9 bases. CDR3 residues: CASSISGSGANVLTF. Written as DNA, the CDR3 is TGTGCCAGTAGTATAAGCGGATCCGGGGCCAACGTCCTGACTTTC.

V gene TRBV5-1 combines with J gene TRBJ1-4, with D unclear. Trimming stripped 5 bases from V and 3 bases from J, with 14 bases between. CDR3 length: 15 residues. CDR1 is SGHRS and CDR2 is YFSETQ in the germline V gene. CDR3 sequence (DNA): TGCGCCAGCAGTCAACCGGAGGGTTCTAATGAAAAACTGTTTTTT. This translates into CASSQPEGSNEKLFF.

The CDR3 loop is CASSRQQGSNQPQHF. The CDR3 nucleotides are TGTGCCAGCTCGCGACAACAGGGAAGCAATCAGCCCCAGCATTTT. The rearrangement uses TRBV18 and TRBJ1-5, with a tentative D call TRBD1 (6 bases). Germline values: CDR1 KGHSH, CDR2 LQKENI. Trimming left V 6 bases short and J 1 base short, with 13 bases between. CDR3 length: 15 amino acids.

This sequence joins TRBV14 and TRBJ2-5, with 9 bases lining up with TRBD2. Germline loops: CDR1 SGHDN, CDR2 FVKESK. The V and J ends lost 3 bases and 1 base, in that order; junction bases with no gene match: 12. This CDR3 is built from 18 residues. This chain's CDR3 is CASSHRRPSGNPQETQYF. CDR3 DNA sequence: TGTGCCAGCAGCCACCGAAGGCCTAGCGGGAACCCCCAAGAGACCCAGTACTTC.

The chain is built from TRBV6-5 and TRBJ2-5; 10 nucleotides line up with TRBD2. Germline-derived CDR1 and CDR2 are MNHEY and SVGAGI. The CDR3 covers 16 residues. J lost 5 bases, V lost 0 bases, and 6 bases had no gene match. For the CDR3, the DNA is TGTGCCAGCAGTTACTCCTCGGCTAGCGGGAGTGAGACCCAGTACTTC. Amino acid sequence: CASSYSSASGSETQYF.

The chain carries TRBV5-4 and TRBJ2-1; TRBD1 agrees at 7 bases. Germline V gives CDR1 SGHNT, CDR2 YYREEE (reference sequence). The CDR3 length is 12 residues. V gave up 3 bases and J gave up 11 bases; unmatched junction bases: 5. In DNA, the CDR3 is TGTGCCAGCAGCTACACAGGGGAACAGCAGTTCTTC. The encoded protein is CASSYTGEQQFF. The complete variable domain, with remaining parts taken from reference TRBV5-4 and TRBJ2-1, reads ETGVTQSPTHLIKTRGQQVTLRCSSQSGHNTVSWYQQALGQGPQFIFQYYREEENGRGNFPPRFSGLQFPNYSSELNVNALELDDSALYLCASSYTGEQQFFGPGTRLTVL.

The chain recombines TRBV20-1 with TRBJ1-1, with D maybe TRBD1 (5 bases). The CDR3 runs 14 residues. Per germline, CDR1 DFQATT and CDR2 SNEGSKA (reference sequence). The germline V and J ends were trimmed by 3 bases and 0 bases, with 11 bases remaining between them. CDR3 sequence reads: CSASRGGVNTEAFF. CDR3 bases: TGCAGTGCTAGTCGGGGAGGGGTGAACACTGAAGCTTTCTTT.

The chain has TRBV11-2 and TRBJ2-1, with D possibly matching TRBD2 (6 bases). The CDR3 totals 15 residues. Germline V gene data show CDR1 as SGHAT and CDR2 as FQNNGV. The V end was cut by 2 bases, the J end by 0 bases, with 8 bases between. The CDR3 DNA follows: TGTGCCAGCAGCTTAAGGAGGGACTCCTACAATGAGCAGTTCTTC. It translates to CASSLRRDSYNEQFF.

The rearrangement joins TRBV14 to TRBJ2-7; D possibly corresponds to TRBD2 (6 bases). This CDR3 is built from 16 residues. Trimming took off 0 bases at V and 2 bases at J, with 14 bases between the two ends. Per the germline V gene, CDR1 is SGHDN and CDR2 is FVKESK. The CDR3 nucleotides read TGTGCCAGCAGCCAAGATTCCCTAGCGTATGCCTACGAGCAGTACTTC. Amino acid sequence: CASSQDSLAYAYEQYF.

This chain uses TRBV3-1 (or the pseudogene TRBV3-2) with TRBJ1-1; a possible D gene is TRBD1 (5 bases). V gave up 4 bases and J gave up 3 bases, with 12 bases separating them. CDR3 size: 14 residues. Per the germline V gene, CDR1 is LGHDT and CDR2 is YNNKEL (reference sequence). CDR3 region: CASSPAARDTEAFF. In DNA form, the CDR3 reads TGTGCCAGCAGCCCGGCGGCCAGGGACACTGAAGCTTTCTTT.

This chain connects TRBV9 to TRBJ1-4; TRBD1 might be the D (6 bases). The CDR3 totals 8 residues. V was cut by 9 bases and J by 12 bases, with 6 bases left in between. Germline CDR1 and CDR2: SGDLS and YYNGEE. The CDR3 loop is CAKGELFF. In nucleotides, the CDR3 is TGTGCCAAGGGGGAACTGTTTTTT.

The chain couples TRBV13 to TRBJ1-2, with a weak D call TRBD1 (5 bases). Trimming left V 0 bases short and J 14 bases short, with 10 bases between. Germline values: CDR1 PRHDT, CDR2 FYEKMQ (reference sequence). The CDR3 extends over 11 amino acids. The CDR3 bases are TGTGCCAGCAGCTTAGGTGGCCCAGGGACCTTC. This translates into CASSLGGPGTF.

The V and J genes are TRBV5-6 and TRBJ1-5; weak D call: TRBD1 (6 bases). V was trimmed by 0 bases and J by 9 bases, leaving 19 bases between them. The CDR3 has 16 amino acids. CDR1 SGHDT and CDR2 YYEEEE come from the germline V gene. CDR3 residues: CASSLAGQGLGGPQHF. DNA of the CDR3: TGTGCCAGCAGCTTGGCCGGGCAGGGCCTAGGGGGGCCCCAGCATTTT.

V usage is TRBV11-2 and J usage is TRBJ2-7, with D maybe TRBD2 (7 bases). CDR1 and CDR2 (germline): SGHAT, FQNNGV. The CDR3 spans 19 residues. The ends were cut back, 3 bases at V and 6 bases at J, with 30 bases in the middle. Written as DNA, the CDR3 is TGTGCCAGCAGCTTCGGATTCGAGGAGGACAGCGGGGCCCACAGCGAGCAGTACTTC. Its translation is CASSFGFEEDSGAHSEQYF. The whole variable domain, remainder taken from reference TRBV11-2 and TRBJ2-7, is EAGVAQSPRYKIIEKRQSVAFWCNPISGHATLYWYQQILGQGPKLLIQFQNNGVVDDSQLPKDRFSAERLKGVDSTLKIQPAKLEDSAVYLCASSFGFEEDSGAHSEQYFGPGTRLTVT.

The chain links TRBV7-2 to TRBJ2-5; D gene uncertain. Trimming pared 0 bases from V and 6 bases from J, leaving 11 bases between. The CDR3 is made up of 14 amino acids. Germline CDR1 reads SGHTA; CDR2 reads FQGNSA. The CDR3 region is CASSLAAALKTQYF. The CDR3 nucleotides are TGTGCCAGCAGCTTAGCGGCTGCCCTTAAGACCCAGTACTTC.